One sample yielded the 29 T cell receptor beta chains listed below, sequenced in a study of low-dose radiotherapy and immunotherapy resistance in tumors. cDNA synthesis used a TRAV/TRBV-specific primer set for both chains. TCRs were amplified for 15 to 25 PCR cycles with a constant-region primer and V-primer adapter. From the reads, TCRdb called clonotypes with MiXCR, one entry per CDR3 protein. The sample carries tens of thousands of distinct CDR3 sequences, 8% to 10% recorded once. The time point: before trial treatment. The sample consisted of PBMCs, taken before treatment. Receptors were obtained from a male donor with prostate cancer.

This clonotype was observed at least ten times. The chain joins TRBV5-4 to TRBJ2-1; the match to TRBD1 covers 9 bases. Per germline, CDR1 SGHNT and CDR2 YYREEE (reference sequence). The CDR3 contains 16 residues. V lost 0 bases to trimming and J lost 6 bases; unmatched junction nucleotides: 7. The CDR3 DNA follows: TGTGCCAGCAGCTTGGCGGGACAGGGTTCCCTCAATGAGCAGTTCTTC. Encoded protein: CASSLAGQGSLNEQFF.

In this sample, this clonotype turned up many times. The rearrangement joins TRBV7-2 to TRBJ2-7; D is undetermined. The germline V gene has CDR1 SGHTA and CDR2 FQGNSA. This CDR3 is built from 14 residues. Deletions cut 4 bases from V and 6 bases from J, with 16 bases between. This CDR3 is CASSSFGHPPEQYF. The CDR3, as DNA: TGTGCCAGCAGCTCGTTCGGCCACCCGCCCGAGCAGTACTTC.

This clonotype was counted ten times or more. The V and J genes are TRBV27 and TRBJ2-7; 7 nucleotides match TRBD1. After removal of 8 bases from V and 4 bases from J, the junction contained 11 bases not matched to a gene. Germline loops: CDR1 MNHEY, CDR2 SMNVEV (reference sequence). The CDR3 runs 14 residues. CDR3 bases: TGTGCCAGCCGGAAGACAGGGAAAATGTACGAGCAGTACTTC. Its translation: CASRKTGKMYEQYF.

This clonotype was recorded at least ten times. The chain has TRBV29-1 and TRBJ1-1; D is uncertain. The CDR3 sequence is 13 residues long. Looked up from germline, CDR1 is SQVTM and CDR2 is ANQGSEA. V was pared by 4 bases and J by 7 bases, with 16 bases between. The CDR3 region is CSVVQRLTGEAFF. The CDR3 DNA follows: TGCAGCGTTGTCCAAAGGTTGACGGGTGAAGCTTTCTTT.

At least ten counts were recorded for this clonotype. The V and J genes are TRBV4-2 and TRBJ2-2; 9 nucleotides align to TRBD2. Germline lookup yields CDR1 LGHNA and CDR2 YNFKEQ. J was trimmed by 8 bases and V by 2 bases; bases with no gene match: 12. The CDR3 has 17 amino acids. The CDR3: CASSQRLAGILAGELFF. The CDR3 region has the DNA TGTGCCAGCAGCCAAAGGCTAGCGGGAATCCTGGCGGGGGAGCTGTTTTTT.

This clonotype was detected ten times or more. The CDR3 loop reads CASSLAGSYEQYF. The CDR3 nucleotides are TGTGCCAGCAGCTTGGCGGGGTCCTACGAGCAGTACTTC. The chain links TRBV5-4 to TRBJ2-7, with D possibly matching TRBD2 (5 bases). Germline V gene lookup returns CDR1 SGHNT and CDR2 YYREEE (reference sequence). The CDR3 covers 13 residues. Deletions cut 0 bases from V and 1 base from J, with 5 bases between.

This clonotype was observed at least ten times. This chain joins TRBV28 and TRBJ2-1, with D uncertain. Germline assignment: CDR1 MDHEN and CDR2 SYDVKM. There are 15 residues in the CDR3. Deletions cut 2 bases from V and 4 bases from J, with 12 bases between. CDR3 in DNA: TGTGCCAGCAGTTTAGCTTCCGGGCCTTACAATGAGCAGTTCTTC. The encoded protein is CASSLASGPYNEQFF.

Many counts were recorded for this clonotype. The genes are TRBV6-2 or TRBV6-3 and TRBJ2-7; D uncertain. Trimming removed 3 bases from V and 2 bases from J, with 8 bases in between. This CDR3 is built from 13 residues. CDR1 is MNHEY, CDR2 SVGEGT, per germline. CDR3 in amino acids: CASSYPGPYEQYF. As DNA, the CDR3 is TGTGCCAGCAGTTATCCGGGTCCCTACGAGCAGTACTTC.

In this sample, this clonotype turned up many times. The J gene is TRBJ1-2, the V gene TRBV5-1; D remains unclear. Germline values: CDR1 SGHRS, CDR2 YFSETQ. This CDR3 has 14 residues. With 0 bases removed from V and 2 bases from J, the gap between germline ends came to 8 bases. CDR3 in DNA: TGCGCCAGCAGCTTGGCCTCAGTCAACTATGGCTACACCTTC. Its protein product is CASSLASVNYGYTF. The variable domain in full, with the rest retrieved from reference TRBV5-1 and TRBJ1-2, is KAGVTQTPRYLIKTRGQQVTLSCSPISGHRSVSWYQQTPGQGLQFLFEYFSETQRNKGNFPGRFSGRQFSNSRSEMNVSTLELGDSALYLCASSLASVNYGYTFGSGTRLTVV.

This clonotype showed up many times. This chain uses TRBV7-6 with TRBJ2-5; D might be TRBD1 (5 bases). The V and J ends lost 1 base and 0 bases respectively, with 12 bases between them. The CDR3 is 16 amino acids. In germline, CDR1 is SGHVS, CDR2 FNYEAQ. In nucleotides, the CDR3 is TGTGCCAGCAGCTTAGACCCTTCAGGGCACCAAGAGACCCAGTACTTC. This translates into CASSLDPSGHQETQYF.

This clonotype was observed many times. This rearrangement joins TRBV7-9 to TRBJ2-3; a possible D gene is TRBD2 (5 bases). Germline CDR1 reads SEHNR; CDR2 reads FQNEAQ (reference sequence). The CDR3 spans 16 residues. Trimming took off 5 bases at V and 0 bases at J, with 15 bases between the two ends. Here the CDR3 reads CASSPPSGESTDTQYF. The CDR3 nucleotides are TGTGCCAGCAGCCCCCCCTCCGGGGAGAGCACAGATACGCAGTATTTT.

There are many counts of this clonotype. The CDR3 protein is CSARVTSGFNEQFF. The CDR3 DNA sequence: TGCAGTGCCAGGGTGACTAGCGGATTCAATGAGCAGTTCTTC. The V and J genes are TRBV20-1 and TRBJ2-1; 9 positions match TRBD2. Germline assignment: CDR1 DFQATT and CDR2 SNEGSKA (reference sequence). J was trimmed by 6 bases and V by 6 bases; bases with no gene match: 9. The CDR3 consists of 14 residues.

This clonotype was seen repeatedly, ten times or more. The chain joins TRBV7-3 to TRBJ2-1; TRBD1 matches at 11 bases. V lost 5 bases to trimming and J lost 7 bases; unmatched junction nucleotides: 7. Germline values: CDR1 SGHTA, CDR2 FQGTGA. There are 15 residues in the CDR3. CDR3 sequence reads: CASSPQDRGLNEQFF. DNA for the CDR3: TGTGCCAGCAGCCCTCAGGACAGGGGGCTGAATGAGCAGTTCTTC.

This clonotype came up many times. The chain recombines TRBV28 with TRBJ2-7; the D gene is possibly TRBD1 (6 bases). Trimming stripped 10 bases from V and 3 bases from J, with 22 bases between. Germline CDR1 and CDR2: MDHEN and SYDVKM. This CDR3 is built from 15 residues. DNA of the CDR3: TGTGCCACATCCTTAGGAGTGACGGGACACTACGAGCAGTACTTC. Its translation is CATSLGVTGHYEQYF.

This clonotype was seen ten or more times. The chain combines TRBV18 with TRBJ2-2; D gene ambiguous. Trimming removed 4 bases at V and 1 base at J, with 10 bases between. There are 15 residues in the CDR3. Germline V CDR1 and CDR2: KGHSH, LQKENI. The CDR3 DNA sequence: TGTGCCAGCTCACTGTCAGAGGAGAACACCGGGGAGCTGTTTTTT. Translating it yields CASSLSEENTGELFF.

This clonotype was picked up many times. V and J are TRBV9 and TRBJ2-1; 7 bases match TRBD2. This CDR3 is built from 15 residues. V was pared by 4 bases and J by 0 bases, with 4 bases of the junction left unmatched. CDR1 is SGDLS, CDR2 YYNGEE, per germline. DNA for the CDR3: TGTGCCAGCAGCATCGGGGGGAACTCCTACAATGAGCAGTTCTTC. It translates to CASSIGGNSYNEQFF. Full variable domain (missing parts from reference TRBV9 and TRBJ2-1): DSGVTQTPKHLITATGQRVTLRCSPRSGDLSVYWYQQSLDQGLQFLIQYYNGEERAKGNILERFSAQQFPDLHSELNLSSLELGDSALYFCASSIGGNSYNEQFFGPGTRLTVL.

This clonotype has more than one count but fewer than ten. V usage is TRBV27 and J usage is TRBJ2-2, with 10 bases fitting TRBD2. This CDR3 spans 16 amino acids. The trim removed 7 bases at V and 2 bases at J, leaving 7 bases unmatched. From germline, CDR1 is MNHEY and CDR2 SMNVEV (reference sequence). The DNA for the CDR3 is TGTGCCAGCAATACCCGGACTAGCGGAAACACCGGGGAGCTGTTTTTT. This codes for CASNTRTSGNTGELFF.

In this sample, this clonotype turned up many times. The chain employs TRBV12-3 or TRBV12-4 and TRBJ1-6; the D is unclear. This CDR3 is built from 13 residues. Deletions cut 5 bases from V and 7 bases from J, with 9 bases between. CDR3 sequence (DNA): TGTGCCAGCAGTCCCCAAAGCAATTCACCCCTCCACTTT. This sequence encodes CASSPQSNSPLHF.

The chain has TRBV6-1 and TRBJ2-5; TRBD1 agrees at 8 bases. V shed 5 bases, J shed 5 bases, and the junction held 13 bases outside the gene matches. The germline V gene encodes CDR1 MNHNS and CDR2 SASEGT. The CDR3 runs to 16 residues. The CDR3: CASSPGTGPRSETQYF. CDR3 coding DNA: TGTGCCAGCAGTCCAGGGACAGGTCCCCGGTCCGAGACCCAGTACTTC.

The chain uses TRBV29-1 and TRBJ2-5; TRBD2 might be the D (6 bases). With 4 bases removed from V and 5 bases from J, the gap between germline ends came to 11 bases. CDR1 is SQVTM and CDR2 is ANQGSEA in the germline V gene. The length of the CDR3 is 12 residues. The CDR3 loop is CSVVSRGETQYF. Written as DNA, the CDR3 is TGCAGCGTTGTTAGCCGGGGGGAGACCCAGTACTTC.

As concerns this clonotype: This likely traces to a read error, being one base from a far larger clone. The CDR3 region is CASSPTLAGVRNEQYF. In DNA form, the CDR3 reads TGTGCCAGCAGTCCGACCCTAGCGGGAGTTCGGAATGAGCAGTACTTC. V and J are TRBV28 and TRBJ2-5; TRBD2 aligns across 10 bases. The CDR3 runs 16 residues. With 5 bases clipped from V and 11 bases from J, the junction kept 17 bases outside the gene matches. In germline, CDR1 is MDHEN, CDR2 SYDVKM.

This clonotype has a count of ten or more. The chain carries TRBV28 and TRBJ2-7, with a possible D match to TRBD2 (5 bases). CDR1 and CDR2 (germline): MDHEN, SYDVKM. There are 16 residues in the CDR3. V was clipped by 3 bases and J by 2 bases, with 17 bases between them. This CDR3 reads CASSFETTLNAYEQYF. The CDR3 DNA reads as TGTGCCAGCAGTTTTGAGACTACGCTAAATGCCTACGAGCAGTACTTC. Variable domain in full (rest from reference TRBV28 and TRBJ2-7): DVKVTQSSRYLVKRTGEKVFLECVQDMDHENMFWYRQDPGLGLRLIYFSYDVKMKEKGDIPEGYSVSREKKERFSLILESASTNQTSMYLCASSFETTLNAYEQYFGPGTRLTVT.

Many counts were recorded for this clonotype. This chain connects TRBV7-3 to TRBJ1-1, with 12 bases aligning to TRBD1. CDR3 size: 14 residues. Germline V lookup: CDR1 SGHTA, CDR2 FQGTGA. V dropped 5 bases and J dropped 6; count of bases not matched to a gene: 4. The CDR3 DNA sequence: TGTGCCAGCAGCCGGGACAGGGGGCGTTCTGAAGCTTTCTTT. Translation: CASSRDRGRSEAFF.

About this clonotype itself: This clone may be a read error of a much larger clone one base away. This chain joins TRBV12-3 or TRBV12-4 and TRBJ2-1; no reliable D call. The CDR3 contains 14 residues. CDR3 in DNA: TGTGCCAGCAGTCGCCGTCAACCCTACAATGAGCATTTCTTC. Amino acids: CASSRRQPYNEHFF.

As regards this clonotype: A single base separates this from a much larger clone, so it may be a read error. CDR3 nucleotides: TGTGCCACCAGCAGAGCTGGGGGCGGCAATCAGCCCCAGTATTTT. Translating it yields CATSRAGGGNQPQYF. The chain employs TRBV15 and TRBJ1-5, with D perhaps matching TRBD1 (6 bases). The last part of the DNA fits TRBJ2-3 better; the J call may be wrong. The length of the CDR3 is 15 residues. Germline lookup yields CDR1 LNHNV and CDR2 YYDKDF (reference sequence).

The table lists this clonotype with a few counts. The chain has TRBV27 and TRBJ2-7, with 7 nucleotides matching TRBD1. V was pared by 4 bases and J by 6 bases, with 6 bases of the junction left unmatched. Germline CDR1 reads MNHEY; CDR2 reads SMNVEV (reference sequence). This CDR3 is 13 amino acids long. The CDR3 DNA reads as TGTGCCAGCAGTTATACAGGGGTTGGCGAGCAGTACTTC. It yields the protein CASSYTGVGEQYF.

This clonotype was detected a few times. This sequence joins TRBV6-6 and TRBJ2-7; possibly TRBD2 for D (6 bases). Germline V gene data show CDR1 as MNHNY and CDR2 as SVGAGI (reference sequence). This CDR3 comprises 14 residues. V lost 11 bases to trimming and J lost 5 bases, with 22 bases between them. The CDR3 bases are TGTGCCTGCATCCCGAATTCGGGACTCCACGAGCAGTACTTC. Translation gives CACIPNSGLHEQYF.

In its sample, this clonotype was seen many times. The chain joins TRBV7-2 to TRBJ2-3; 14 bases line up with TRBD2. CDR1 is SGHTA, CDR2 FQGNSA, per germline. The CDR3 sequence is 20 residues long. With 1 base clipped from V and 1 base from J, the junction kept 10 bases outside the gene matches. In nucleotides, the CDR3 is TGTGCCAGCAGCTTAGTGGTCCCGGGACTAGCGGGGGCTGGCACAGATACGCAGTATTTT. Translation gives CASSLVVPGLAGAGTDTQYF. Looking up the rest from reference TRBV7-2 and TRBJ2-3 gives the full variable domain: GAGVSQSPSNKVTEKGKDVELRCDPISGHTALYWYRQSLGQGLEFLIYFQGNSAPDKSGLPSDRFSAERTGGSVSTLTIQRTQQEDSAVYLCASSLVVPGLAGAGTDTQYFGPGTRLTVL.

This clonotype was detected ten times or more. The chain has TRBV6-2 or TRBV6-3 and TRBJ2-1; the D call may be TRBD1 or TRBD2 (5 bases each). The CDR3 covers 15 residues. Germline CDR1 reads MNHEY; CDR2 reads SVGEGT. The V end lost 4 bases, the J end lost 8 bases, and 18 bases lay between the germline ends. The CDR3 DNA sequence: TGTGCCAGCAGTTGGTGGGGGAGAGCGGCGGATGAGCAGTTCTTC. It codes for CASSWWGRAADEQFF.